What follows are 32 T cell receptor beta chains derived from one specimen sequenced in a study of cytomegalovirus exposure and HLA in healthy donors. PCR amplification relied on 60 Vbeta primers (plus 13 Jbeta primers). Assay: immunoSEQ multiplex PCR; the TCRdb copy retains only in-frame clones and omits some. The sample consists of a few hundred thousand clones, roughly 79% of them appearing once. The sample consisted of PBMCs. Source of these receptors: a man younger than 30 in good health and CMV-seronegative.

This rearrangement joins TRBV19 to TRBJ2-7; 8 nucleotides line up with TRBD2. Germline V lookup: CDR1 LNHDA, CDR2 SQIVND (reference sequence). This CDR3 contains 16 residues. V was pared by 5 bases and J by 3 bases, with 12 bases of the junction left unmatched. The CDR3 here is CASSPRGEQGNYEQYF. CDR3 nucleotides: TGTGCCAGTAGTCCGCGGGGGGAGCAGGGTAACTACGAGCAGTACTTC.

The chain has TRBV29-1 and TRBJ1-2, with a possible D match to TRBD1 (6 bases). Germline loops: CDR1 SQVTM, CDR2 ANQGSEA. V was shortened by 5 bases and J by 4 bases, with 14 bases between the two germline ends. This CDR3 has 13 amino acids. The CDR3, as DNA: TGCAGCGTTATGACAGGTGGGACCTATGGCTACACCTTC. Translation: CSVMTGGTYGYTF. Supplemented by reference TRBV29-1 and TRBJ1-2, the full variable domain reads SAVISQKPSRDICQRGTSLTIQCQVDSQVTMMFWYRQQPGQSLTLIATANQGSEATYESGFVIDKFPISRPNLTFSTLTVSNMSPEDSSIYLCSVMTGGTYGYTFGSGTRLTVV.

The CDR3 nucleotides are TGCGCCAGCAGCCAAGATGGCGGGGGGGCTTTCCCCGAGCAGTTCTTC. Protein: CASSQDGGGAFPEQFF. The V and J genes are TRBV4-3 and TRBJ2-1, with TRBD2 identical over 9 bases. CDR3 length: 16 residues. Looked up from germline, CDR1 is LGHNA and CDR2 is YSLEER. J was trimmed by 10 bases and V by 0 bases; bases with no gene match: 10.

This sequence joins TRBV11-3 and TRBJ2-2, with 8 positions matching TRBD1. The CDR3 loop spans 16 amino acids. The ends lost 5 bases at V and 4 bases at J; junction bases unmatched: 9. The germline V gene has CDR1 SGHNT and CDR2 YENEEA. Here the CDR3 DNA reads TGTGCCAGCAGCCCCACGGGACAGGTTGGCACCGGGGAGCTGTTTTTT. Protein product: CASSPTGQVGTGELFF.

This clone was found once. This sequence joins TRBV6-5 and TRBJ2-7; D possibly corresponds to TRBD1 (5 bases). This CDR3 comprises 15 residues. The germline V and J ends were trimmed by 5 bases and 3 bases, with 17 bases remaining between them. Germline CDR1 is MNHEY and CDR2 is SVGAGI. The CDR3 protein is CASSATYRKLYEQYF. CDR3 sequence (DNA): TGTGCCAGCAGTGCAACCTACAGGAAACTCTACGAGCAGTACTTC.

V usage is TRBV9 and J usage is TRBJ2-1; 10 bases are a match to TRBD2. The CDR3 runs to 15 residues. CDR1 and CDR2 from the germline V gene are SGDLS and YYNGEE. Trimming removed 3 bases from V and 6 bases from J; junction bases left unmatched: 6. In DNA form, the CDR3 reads TGTGCCAGCAGCGCAGGACTAGCGGTTATCAATGAGCAGTTCTTC. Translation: CASSAGLAVINEQFF.

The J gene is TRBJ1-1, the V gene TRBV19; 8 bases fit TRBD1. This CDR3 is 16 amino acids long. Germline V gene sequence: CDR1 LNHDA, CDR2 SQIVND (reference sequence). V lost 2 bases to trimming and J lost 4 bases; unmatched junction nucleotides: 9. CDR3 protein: CASSIRAGGALTEAFF. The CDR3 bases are TGTGCCAGTAGTATACGGGCAGGGGGCGCACTCACTGAAGCTTTCTTT.

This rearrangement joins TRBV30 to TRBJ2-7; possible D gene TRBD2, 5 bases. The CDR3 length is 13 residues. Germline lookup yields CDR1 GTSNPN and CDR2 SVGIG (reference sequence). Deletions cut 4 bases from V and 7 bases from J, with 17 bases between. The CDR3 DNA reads TGTGCCTGGACTGGCCGGAACTCGGGGGAGCAGTACTTC. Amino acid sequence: CAWTGRNSGEQYF. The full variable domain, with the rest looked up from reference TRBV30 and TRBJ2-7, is SQTIHQWPATLVQPVGSPLSLECTVEGTSNPNLYWYRQAAGRGLQLLFYSVGIGQISSEVPQNLSASRPQDRQFILSSKKLLLSDSGFYLCAWTGRNSGEQYFGPGTRLTVT.

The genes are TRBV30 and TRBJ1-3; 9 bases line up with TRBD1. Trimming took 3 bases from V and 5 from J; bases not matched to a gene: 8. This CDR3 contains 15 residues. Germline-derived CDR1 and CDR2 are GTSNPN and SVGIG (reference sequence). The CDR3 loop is CAWRGTGRSRNTIYF. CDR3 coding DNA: TGTGCCTGGAGAGGGACAGGGAGATCTAGAAACACCATATATTTT.

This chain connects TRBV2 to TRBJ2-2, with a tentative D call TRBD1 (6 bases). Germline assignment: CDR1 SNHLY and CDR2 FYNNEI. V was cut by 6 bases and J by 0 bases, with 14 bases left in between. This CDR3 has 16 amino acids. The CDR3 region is CASRDVGAANTGELFF. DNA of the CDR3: TGTGCCAGCAGGGACGTGGGGGCCGCGAACACCGGGGAGCTGTTTTTT.

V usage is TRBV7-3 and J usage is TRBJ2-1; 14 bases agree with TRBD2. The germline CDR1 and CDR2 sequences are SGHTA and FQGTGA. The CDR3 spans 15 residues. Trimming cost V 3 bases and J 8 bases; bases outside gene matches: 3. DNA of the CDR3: TGTGCCAGCAGCTTGGGGACTAGCGGGGGATATGAGCAGTTCTTC. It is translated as CASSLGTSGGYEQFF. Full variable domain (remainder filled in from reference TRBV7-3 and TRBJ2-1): GAGVSQTPSNKVTEKGKYVELRCDPISGHTALYWYRQSLGQGPEFLIYFQGTGAADDSGLPNDRFFAVRPEGSVSTLKIQRTERGDSAVYLCASSLGTSGGYEQFFGPGTRLTVL.

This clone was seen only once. The CDR3 protein is CASSEYSTVEGASETQYF. The CDR3 nucleotides read TGCGCCAGCAGTGAGTATAGCACCGTCGAGGGGGCGTCGGAGACCCAGTACTTC. The V gene is TRBV10-1, the J gene TRBJ2-5; 7 nucleotides agree with TRBD1. CDR1 and CDR2 from the germline V gene are WNHNN and SYGVQD (reference sequence). V gave up 1 base and J gave up 5 bases; unmatched junction bases: 16. The CDR3 has 18 amino acids.

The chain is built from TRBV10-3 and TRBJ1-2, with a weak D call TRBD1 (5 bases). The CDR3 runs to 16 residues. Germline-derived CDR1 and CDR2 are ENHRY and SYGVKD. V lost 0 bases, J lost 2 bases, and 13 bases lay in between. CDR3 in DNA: TGTGCCATCAGTGAGTCTTTTTCCAGGGCGAACTATGGCTACACCTTC. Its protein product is CAISESFSRANYGYTF.

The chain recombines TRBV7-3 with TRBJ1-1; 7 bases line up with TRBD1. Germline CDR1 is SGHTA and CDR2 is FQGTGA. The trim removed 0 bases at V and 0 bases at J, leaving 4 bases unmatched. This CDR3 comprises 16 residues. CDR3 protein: CASSLTPGTVNTEAFF. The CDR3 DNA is TGTGCCAGCAGCTTAACCCCGGGGACAGTGAACACTGAAGCTTTCTTT.

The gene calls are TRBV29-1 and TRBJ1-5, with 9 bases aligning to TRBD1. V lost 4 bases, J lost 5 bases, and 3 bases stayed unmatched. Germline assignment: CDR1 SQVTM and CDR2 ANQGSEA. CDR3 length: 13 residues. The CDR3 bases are TGCAGCGTTGGGGGACAGGGCGATCAGCCCCAGCATTTT. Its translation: CSVGGQGDQPQHF.

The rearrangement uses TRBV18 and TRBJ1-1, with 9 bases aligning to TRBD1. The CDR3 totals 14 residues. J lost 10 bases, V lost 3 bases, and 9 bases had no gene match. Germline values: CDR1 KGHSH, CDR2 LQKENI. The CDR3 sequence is CASSPGQGPSGAFF. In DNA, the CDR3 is TGTGCCAGCTCACCGGGACAGGGACCCTCGGGAGCTTTCTTT.

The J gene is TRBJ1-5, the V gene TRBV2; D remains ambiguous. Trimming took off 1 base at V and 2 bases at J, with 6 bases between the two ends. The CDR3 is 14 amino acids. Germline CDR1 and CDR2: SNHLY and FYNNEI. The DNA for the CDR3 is TGTGCCAGCAGTGAAGGCAGTCGCAATCAGCCCCAGCATTTT. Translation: CASSEGSRNQPQHF.

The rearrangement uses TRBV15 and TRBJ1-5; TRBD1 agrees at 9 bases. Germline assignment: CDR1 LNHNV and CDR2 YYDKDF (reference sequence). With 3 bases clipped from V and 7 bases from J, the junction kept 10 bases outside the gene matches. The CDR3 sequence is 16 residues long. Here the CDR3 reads CATSSQGQGNTQPQHF. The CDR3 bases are TGTGCCACCAGCAGTCAGGGACAGGGAAATACACAGCCCCAGCATTTT.

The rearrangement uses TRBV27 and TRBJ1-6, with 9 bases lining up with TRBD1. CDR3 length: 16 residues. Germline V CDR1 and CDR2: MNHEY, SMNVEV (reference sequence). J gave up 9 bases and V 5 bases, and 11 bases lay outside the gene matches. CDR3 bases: TGTGCCAGCAGTCAACGGACAGGGGCAGGAAGTTCACCCCTCCACTTT. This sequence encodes CASSQRTGAGSSPLHF.

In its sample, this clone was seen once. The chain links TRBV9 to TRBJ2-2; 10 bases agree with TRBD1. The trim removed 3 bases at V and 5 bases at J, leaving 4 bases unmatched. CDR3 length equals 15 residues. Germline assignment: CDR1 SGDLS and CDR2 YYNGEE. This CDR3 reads CASSEGTGETGELFF. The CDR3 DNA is TGTGCCAGCAGCGAGGGGACAGGGGAAACCGGGGAGCTGTTTTTT.

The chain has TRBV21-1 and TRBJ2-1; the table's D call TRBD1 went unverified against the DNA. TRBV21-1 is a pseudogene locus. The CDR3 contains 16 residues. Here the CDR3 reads CASSAMPGTGGSGQFF. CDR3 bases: TGTGCCAGCAGCGCGATGCCCGGGACAGGGGGCTCGGGGCAGTTCTTC.

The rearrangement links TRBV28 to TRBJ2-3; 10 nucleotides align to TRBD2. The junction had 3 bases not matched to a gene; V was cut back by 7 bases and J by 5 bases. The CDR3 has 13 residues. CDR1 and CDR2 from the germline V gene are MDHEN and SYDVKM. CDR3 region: CASTRLAGDTQYF. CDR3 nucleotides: TGTGCCAGCACGAGACTAGCGGGAGATACGCAGTATTTT. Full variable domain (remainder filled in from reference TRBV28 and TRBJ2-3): DVKVTQSSRYLVKRTGEKVFLECVQDMDHENMFWYRQDPGLGLRLIYFSYDVKMKEKGDIPEGYSVSREKKERFSLILESASTNQTSMYLCASTRLAGDTQYFGPGTRLTVL.

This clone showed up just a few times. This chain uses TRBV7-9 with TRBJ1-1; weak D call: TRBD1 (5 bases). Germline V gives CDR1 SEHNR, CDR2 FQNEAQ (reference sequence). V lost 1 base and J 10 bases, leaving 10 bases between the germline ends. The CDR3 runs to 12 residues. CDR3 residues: CASSLVGGVAFF. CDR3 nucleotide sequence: TGTGCCAGCAGCTTAGTCGGGGGGGTAGCTTTCTTT.

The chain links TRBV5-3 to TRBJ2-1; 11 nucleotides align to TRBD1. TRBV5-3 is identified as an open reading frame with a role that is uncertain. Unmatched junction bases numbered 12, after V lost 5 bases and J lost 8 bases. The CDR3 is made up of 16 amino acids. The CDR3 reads CARRRPGQGALDEQFF. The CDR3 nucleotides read TGTGCCAGAAGACGCCCAGGACAGGGGGCGTTGGATGAGCAGTTCTTC.

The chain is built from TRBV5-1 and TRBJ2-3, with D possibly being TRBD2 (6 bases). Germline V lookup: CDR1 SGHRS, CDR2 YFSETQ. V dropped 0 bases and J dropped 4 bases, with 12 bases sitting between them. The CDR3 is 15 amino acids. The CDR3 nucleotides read TGCGCCAGCAGCTTGGACGGGAGAGGTCCAGATACGCAGTATTTT. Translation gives CASSLDGRGPDTQYF.

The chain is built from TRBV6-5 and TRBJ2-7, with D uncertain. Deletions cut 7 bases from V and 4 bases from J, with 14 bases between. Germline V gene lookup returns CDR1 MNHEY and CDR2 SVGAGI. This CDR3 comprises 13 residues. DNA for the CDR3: TGTGCCAGCAAGAAATACAGAAATTACGAGCAGTACTTC. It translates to CASKKYRNYEQYF.

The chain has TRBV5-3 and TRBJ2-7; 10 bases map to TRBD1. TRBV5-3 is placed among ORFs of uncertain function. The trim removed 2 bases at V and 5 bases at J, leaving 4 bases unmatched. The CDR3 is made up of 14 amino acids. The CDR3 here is CARSFRDRGDEQYF. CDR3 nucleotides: TGTGCCAGAAGCTTCCGGGACAGGGGAGACGAGCAGTACTTC.

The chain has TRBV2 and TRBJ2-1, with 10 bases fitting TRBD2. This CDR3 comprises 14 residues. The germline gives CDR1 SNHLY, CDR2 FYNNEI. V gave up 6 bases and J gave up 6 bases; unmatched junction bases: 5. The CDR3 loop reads CASRQAGGRNEQFF. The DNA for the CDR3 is TGTGCCAGCAGGCAAGCGGGGGGGCGCAATGAGCAGTTCTTC.

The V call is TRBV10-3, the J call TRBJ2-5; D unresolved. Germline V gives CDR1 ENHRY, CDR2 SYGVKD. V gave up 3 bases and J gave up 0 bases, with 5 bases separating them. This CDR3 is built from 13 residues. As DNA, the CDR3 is TGTGCCATCAGTGACCCCAACCAAGAGACCCAGTACTTC. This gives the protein CAISDPNQETQYF.

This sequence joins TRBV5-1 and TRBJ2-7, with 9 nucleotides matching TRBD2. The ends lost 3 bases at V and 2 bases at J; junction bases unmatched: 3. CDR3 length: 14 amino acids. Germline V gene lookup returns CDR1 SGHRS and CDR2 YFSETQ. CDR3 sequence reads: CASSWLAGPYEQYF. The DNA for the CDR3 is TGCGCCAGCAGCTGGCTAGCGGGACCCTACGAGCAGTACTTC.

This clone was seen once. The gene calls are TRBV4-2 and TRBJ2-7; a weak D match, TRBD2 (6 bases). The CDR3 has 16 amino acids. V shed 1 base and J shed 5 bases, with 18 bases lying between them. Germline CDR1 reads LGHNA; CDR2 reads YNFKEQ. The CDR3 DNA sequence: TGTGCCAGCAGCCAAGGAGGAGGGACTGCTAAGAACGAGCAGTACTTC. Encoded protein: CASSQGGGTAKNEQYF.

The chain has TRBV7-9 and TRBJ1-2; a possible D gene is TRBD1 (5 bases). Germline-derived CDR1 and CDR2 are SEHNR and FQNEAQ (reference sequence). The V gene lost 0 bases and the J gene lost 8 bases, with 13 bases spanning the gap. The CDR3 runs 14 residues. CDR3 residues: CASSLAGGGSGYTF. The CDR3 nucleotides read TGTGCCAGCAGCTTAGCGGGGGGGGGATCCGGCTACACCTTC.